This TCR beta chain comes out of a study of cytomegalovirus exposure and HLA in healthy donors. A multiplex PCR was run with 60 Vbeta primers and 13 Jbeta primers. The data were produced by immunoSEQ multiplex PCR, yet TCRdb's version contains in-frame clones alone and is incomplete. The sample comprises 220,000 or so clones, around 73% of which are singletons, and 3% to 4.5% rests with the top ten. V was pared by 3 bases and J by 3 bases, with 12 bases between. The CDR3 has 14 residues. The germline V gene encodes CDR1 MNHEY and CDR2 SMNVEV (reference sequence). The specimen sequenced was PBMCs. V is TRBV27 and J is TRBJ2-7; maybe TRBD2 (5 bases). This clonotype was sampled from a male donor in good health and CMV-seronegative. The CDR3 DNA follows: TGTGCCAGCAGTTTCGCTAGCACTCGCTACGAGCAGTACTTC. Translation: CASSFASTRYEQYF.